A selection of T cell receptor beta chains follows, all from one sample in a study of Graves' ophthalmopathy and Graves' hyperthyroidism. TCRdb re-called the multiplex PCR reads through MiXCR, storing one row per CDR3 protein. The sample contains roughly 700,000 distinct CDR3 sequences, roughly 40% of which appear only once. The specimen sequenced was peripheral blood. These TCRs come from an adult man with Graves' ophthalmopathy. The CDR3 runs from the conserved cysteine through the conserved F or W. Each record gives: CDR3 DNA, CDR3 protein, D gene, clone size, V gene, J gene. A D gene is named only where the DNA matches it firmly. Clone size is not always given. Where it is, it says once, few, many or a class for expanded clones.

CDR3 DNA: TGCAGTCCCCGGACAGGGGGCGGTGAGACCCAGTACTTC
CDR3 protein: CSPRTGGGETQYF
D gene: TRBD1
clone size: NA
V gene: TRBV20-1
J gene: TRBJ2-5

CDR3 DNA: TGCGCCAGCAGCCAAGAGGTCAGGGAGGTGTACGAGCAGTACTTC
CDR3 protein: CASSQEVREVYEQYF
D gene: NA
clone size: NA
V gene: TRBV4-1
J gene: TRBJ2-7

CDR3 DNA: TGTGCCAGCAGCTTAAAGGTTCGGTCACCCCTCCACTTT
CDR3 protein: CASSLKVRSPLHF
D gene: NA
clone size: many
V gene: TRBV11-2
J gene: TRBJ1-6

CDR3 DNA: TGTGCCAGCAGCTTGGCCGGGGTATACACTGAAGCTTTCTTT
CDR3 protein: CASSLAGVYTEAFF
D gene: NA
clone size: NA
V gene: TRBV5-4
J gene: TRBJ1-1

CDR3 DNA: TGTGCCAGCAGTTTCTGGGGAGGCTCTGGGGCCAACGTCCTGACTTTC
CDR3 protein: CASSFWGGSGANVLTF
D gene: NA
clone size: NA
V gene: TRBV2
J gene: TRBJ2-6

CDR3 DNA: TGTGCCAGCAGCCAAAACCGGGACATAGATGAAAAACTGTTTTTT
CDR3 protein: CASSQNRDIDEKLFF
D gene: NA
clone size: NA
V gene: TRBV9
J gene: TRBJ1-4

CDR3 DNA: TGTGCCAGCAGCCCCGGGACACGACCTAACTATGGCTACACCTTC
CDR3 protein: CASSPGTRPNYGYTF
D gene: NA
clone size: NA
V gene: TRBV11-2
J gene: TRBJ1-2

CDR3 DNA: TGTGCCAGTAGTGGGAAGAGGACAACTACTTCCTACGAGCAGTACTTC
CDR3 protein: CASSGKRTTTSYEQYF
D gene: NA
clone size: NA
V gene: TRBV19
J gene: TRBJ2-7

CDR3 DNA: TGCAGCGTAGCTGGACAGACTTTTAATGAAAAACTGTTTTTT
CDR3 protein: CSVAGQTFNEKLFF
D gene: NA
clone size: many
V gene: TRBV29-1
J gene: TRBJ1-4

CDR3 DNA: TGTGCCAGCAGTTACTCGGTCGGTGGGGGGAAGAGGAATCAGCCCCAGCATTTT
CDR3 protein: CASSYSVGGGKRNQPQHF
D gene: NA
clone size: few
V gene: TRBV6-6
J gene: TRBJ1-5

CDR3 DNA: TGTGCCAGCAGCGTAAAGGGGGGATACGAGCAGTACTTC
CDR3 protein: CASSVKGGYEQYF
D gene: NA
clone size: once
V gene: TRBV9
J gene: TRBJ2-7

CDR3 DNA: TGTGCCAGCAGCCCGTACCGGGACGATATTTCACCCCTCCACTTT
CDR3 protein: CASSPYRDDISPLHF
D gene: NA
clone size: NA
V gene: TRBV11-1
J gene: TRBJ1-6

CDR3 DNA: TGTGCCAGCAGCCTTGACGGGACAGGGGGCGTAGATTCACCCCTCCACTTT
CDR3 protein: CASSLDGTGGVDSPLHF
D gene: TRBD1
clone size: NA
V gene: TRBV4-2
J gene: TRBJ1-6

CDR3 DNA: TGTGCCAGCAGTTACTCGAGGGACAGGGGACACGAGCAGTACTTC
CDR3 protein: CASSYSRDRGHEQYF
D gene: TRBD1
clone size: few
V gene: TRBV10-3
J gene: TRBJ2-7

CDR3 DNA: TGTGCCTGGAGCCCCCTGGGTCGGGAGGGCCTAGAGACCCAGTACTTC
CDR3 protein: CAWSPLGREGLETQYF
D gene: TRBD2
clone size: many
V gene: TRBV30
J gene: TRBJ2-5

CDR3 DNA: TGTGCCAGCAGCTTAGCGGCAGCTAGCGGGGAGCTGTTTTTT
CDR3 protein: CASSLAAASGELFF
D gene: NA
clone size: NA
V gene: TRBV11-2
J gene: TRBJ2-2

CDR3 DNA: TGTGCCAGTAGTACAGACAGCATCTCCTCCTACGAGCAGTACTTC
CDR3 protein: CASSTDSISSYEQYF
D gene: NA
clone size: few
V gene: TRBV19
J gene: TRBJ2-7

CDR3 DNA: TGTGCCAGCAGCTTAATAGCCGGGGAGCTAATCAATCAGCCCCAGCATTTT
CDR3 protein: CASSLIAGELINQPQHF
D gene: NA
clone size: NA
V gene: TRBV7-9
J gene: TRBJ1-5

CDR3 DNA: TGTGCCAGCACCTCGATCGGCATCTCATCGCATGGCTACACCTTC
CDR3 protein: CASTSIGISSHGYTF
D gene: NA
clone size: few
V gene: TRBV12-5
J gene: TRBJ1-2